The 4 T cell receptor beta chains below were found in one sample sequenced in a study of blood T cell repertoires in COVID-19. Sequenced by immunoSEQ multiplex PCR; TCRdb stores in-frame clones only, minus some. The table shows 350,000 to 400,000 clones, with more than 75% occurring only once. Sequencing was carried out using PBMCs or T cells enriched from blood (not recorded which). These receptors were obtained from a man aged 40-49 years in a cohort exposed to, infected with or recovered from COVID-19 (not recorded which).

The chain joins TRBV19 to TRBJ2-2; 11 nucleotides align to TRBD1. CDR1 and CDR2 from the germline V gene are LNHDA and SQIVND (reference sequence). The CDR3 is 15 amino acids. With V trimmed by 4 bases and J by 5 bases, 3 bases remained unmatched. DNA of the CDR3: TGTGCCAGTAGTACCGGACAGGGGGCGACCGGGGAGCTGTTTTTT. This encodes CASSTGQGATGELFF.

This chain links TRBV24-1 with TRBJ1-1; the D gene is possibly TRBD1 (6 bases). The CDR3 covers 15 residues. The germline gives CDR1 KGHDR, CDR2 SFDVKD. V was pared by 12 bases and J by 3 bases, with 22 bases between. The CDR3 sequence: CAANDGAGADTEAFF. CDR3 DNA: TGTGCCGCCAATGACGGGGCAGGGGCGGACACTGAAGCTTTCTTT.

This clone was observed a single time. CDR3 loop: CASSQGTGELFF. CDR3 coding DNA: TGTGCCAGCAGTCAGGGCACCGGGGAGCTGTTTTTT. V and J are TRBV6-5 and TRBJ2-2; D may be TRBD1 (5 bases). The CDR3 loop spans 12 amino acids. Per germline, CDR1 MNHEY and CDR2 SVGAGI. Trimming stripped 5 bases from V and 4 bases from J, with 5 bases between.

V gene TRBV3-1 (or the pseudogene TRBV3-2) combines with J gene TRBJ1-2, with D tentatively TRBD1 (5 bases). Germline assignment: CDR1 LGHDT and CDR2 YNNKEL (reference sequence). The CDR3 consists of 15 residues. Trimming cost V 5 bases and J 4 bases, with 17 bases left between them. CDR3 sequence: CASSSGGVLGYGYTF. The CDR3 DNA reads TGTGCCAGCAGCTCGGGGGGGGTTTTAGGCTATGGCTACACCTTC.